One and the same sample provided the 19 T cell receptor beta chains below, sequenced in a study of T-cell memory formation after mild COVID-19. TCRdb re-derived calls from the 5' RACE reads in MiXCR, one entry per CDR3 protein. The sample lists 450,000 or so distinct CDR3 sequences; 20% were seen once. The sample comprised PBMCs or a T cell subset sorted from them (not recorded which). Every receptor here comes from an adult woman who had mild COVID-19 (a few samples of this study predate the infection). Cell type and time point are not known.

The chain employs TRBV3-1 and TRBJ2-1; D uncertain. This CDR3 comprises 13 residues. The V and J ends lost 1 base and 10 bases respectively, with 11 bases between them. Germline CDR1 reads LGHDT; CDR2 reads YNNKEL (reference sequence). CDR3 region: CASSQVLVAEQFF. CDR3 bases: TGTGCCAGCAGCCAAGTTTTAGTGGCAGAGCAGTTCTTC.

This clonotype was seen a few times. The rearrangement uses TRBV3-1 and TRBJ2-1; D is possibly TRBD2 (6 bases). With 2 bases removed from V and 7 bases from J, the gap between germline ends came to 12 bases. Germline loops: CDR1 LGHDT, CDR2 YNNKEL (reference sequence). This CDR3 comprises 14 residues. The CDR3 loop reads CASSQPAGLNEQFF. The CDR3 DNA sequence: TGTGCCAGCAGCCAACCCGCGGGGTTGAATGAGCAGTTCTTC.

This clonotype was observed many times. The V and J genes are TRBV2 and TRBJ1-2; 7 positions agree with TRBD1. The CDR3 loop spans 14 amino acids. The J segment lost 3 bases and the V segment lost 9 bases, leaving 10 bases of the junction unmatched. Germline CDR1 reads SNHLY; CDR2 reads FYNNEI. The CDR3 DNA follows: TGTGCCAGAACTCTTGGACAGGCGGACTATGGCTACACCTTC. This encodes CARTLGQADYGYTF.

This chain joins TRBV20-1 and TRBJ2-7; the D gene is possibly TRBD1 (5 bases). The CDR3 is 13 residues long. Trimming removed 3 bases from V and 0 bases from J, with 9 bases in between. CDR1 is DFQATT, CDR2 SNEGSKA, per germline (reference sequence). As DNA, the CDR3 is TGCAGTGCTAGGTACAGGTCCTCCTACGAGCAGTACTTC. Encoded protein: CSARYRSSYEQYF.

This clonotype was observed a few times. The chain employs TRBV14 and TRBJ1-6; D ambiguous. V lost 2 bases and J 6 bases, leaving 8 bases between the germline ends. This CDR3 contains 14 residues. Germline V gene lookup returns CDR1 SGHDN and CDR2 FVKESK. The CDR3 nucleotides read TGTGCCAGCAGCCAAACACAAGTTAATTCACCCCTCCACTTT. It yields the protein CASSQTQVNSPLHF.

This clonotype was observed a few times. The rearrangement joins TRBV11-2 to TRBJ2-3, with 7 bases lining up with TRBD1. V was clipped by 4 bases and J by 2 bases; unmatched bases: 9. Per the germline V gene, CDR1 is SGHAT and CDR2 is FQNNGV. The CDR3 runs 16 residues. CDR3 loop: CASSSTPGQITDTQYF. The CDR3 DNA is TGTGCCAGCAGCTCAACCCCGGGACAGATCACAGATACGCAGTATTTT. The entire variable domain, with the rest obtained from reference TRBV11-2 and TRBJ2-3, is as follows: EAGVAQSPRYKIIEKRQSVAFWCNPISGHATLYWYQQILGQGPKLLIQFQNNGVVDDSQLPKDRFSAERLKGVDSTLKIQPAKLEDSAVYLCASSSTPGQITDTQYFGPGTRLTVL.

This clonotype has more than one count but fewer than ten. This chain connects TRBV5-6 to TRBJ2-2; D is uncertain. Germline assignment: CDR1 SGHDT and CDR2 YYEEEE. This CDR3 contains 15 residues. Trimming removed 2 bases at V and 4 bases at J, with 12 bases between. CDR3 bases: TGTGCCAGCAGCTTCCCTACAAGGAGCACCGGGGAGCTGTTTTTT. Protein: CASSFPTRSTGELFF. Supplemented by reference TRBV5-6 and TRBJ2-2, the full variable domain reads DAGVTQSPTHLIKTRGQQVTLRCSPKSGHDTVSWYQQALGQGPQFIFQYYEEEERQRGNFPDRFSGHQFPNYSSELNVNALLLGDSALYLCASSFPTRSTGELFFGEGSRLTVL.

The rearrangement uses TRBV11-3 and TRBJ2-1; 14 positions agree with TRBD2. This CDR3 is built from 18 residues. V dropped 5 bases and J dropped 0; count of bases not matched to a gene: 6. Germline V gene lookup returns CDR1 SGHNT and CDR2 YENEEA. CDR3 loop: CASSQRTSGGRSYNEQFF. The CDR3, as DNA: TGTGCCAGCAGCCAGAGGACTAGCGGGGGGCGCTCCTACAATGAGCAGTTCTTC.

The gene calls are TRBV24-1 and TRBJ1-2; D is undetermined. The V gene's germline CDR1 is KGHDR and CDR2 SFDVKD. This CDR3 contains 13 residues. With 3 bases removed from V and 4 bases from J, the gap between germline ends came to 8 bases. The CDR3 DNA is TGTGCCACCAGTGATGGGCTCAGCTATGGCTACACCTTC. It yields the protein CATSDGLSYGYTF.

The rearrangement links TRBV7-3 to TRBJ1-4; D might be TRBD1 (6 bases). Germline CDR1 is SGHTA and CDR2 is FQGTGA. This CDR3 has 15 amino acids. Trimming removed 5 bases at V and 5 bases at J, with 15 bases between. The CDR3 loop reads CASSRSGGQNEKLFF. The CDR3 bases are TGTGCCAGCAGCCGATCGGGGGGCCAAAATGAAAAACTGTTTTTT. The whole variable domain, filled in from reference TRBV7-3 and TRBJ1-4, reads GAGVSQTPSNKVTEKGKYVELRCDPISGHTALYWYRQSLGQGPEFLIYFQGTGAADDSGLPNDRFFAVRPEGSVSTLKIQRTERGDSAVYLCASSRSGGQNEKLFFGSGTQLSVL.

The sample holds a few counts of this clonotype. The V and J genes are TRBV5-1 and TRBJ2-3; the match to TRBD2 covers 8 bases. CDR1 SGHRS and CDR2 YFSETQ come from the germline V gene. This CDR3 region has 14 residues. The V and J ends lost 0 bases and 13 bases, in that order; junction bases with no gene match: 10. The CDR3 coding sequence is TGCGCCAGCAGCTTGGTGGCCCAGACCGGGGGGGAGTATTTT. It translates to CASSLVAQTGGEYF.

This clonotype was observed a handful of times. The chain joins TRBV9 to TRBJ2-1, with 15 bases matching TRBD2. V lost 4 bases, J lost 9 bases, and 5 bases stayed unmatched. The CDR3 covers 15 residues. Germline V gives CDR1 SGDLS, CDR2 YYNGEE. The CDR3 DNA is TGTGCCAGCAGCCCACCGGGACTAGCGGGGGGTGAGCAGTTCTTC. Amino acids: CASSPPGLAGGEQFF. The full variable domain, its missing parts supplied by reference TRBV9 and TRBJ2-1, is DSGVTQTPKHLITATGQRVTLRCSPRSGDLSVYWYQQSLDQGLQFLIQYYNGEERAKGNILERFSAQQFPDLHSELNLSSLELGDSALYFCASSPPGLAGGEQFFGPGTRLTVL.

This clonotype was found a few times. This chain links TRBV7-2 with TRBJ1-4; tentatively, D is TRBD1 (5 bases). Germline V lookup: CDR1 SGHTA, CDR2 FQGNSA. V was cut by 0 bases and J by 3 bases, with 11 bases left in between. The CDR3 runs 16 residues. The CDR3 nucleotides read TGTGCCAGCAGCTTAGCCCGACAGTCTCCTAATGAAAAACTGTTTTTT. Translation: CASSLARQSPNEKLFF.

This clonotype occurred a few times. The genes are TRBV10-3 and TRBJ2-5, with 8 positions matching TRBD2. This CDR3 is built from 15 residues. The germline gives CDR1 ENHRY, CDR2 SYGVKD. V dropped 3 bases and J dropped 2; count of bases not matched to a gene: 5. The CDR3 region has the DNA TGTGCCATCAGTGATCTGGTAGCGGGACAAGAGACCCAGTACTTC. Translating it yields CAISDLVAGQETQYF.

The CDR3 here is CSARDRDRGYTIYF. The CDR3 DNA follows: TGCAGTGCTAGAGACCGGGACAGGGGTTACACCATATATTTT. The rearrangement uses TRBV20-1 and TRBJ1-3; 10 nucleotides align to TRBD1. Germline V lookup: CDR1 DFQATT, CDR2 SNEGSKA (reference sequence). There are 14 residues in the CDR3. The trim removed 0 bases at V and 8 bases at J, leaving 4 bases unmatched.

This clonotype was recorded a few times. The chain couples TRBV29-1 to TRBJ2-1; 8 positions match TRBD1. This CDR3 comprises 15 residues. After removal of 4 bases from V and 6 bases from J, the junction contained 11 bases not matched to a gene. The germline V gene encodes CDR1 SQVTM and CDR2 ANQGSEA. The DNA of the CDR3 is TGCAGCGTTGGATTAGGTACAGGGGGATCCAATGAGCAGTTCTTC. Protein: CSVGLGTGGSNEQFF.

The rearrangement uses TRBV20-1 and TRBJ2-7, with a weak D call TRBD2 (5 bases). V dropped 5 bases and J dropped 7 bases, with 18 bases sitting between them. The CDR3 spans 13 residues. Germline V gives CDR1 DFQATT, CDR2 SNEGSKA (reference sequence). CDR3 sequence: CSAPTRTGKEQYF. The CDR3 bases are TGCAGTGCTCCAACCCGAACGGGGAAAGAGCAGTACTTC.

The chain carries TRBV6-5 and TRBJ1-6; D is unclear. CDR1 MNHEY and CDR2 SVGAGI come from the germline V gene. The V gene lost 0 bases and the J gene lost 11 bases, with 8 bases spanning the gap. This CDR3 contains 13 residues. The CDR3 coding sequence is TGTGCCAGCAGTTACTCGCGGAGCGCACCCCTCCACTTT. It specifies CASSYSRSAPLHF.

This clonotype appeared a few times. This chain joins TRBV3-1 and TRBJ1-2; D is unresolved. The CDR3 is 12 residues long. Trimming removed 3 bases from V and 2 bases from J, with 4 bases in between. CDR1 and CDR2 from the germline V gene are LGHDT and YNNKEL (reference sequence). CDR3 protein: CASSHRNYGYTF. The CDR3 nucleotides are TGTGCCAGCAGCCACAGAAACTATGGCTACACCTTC. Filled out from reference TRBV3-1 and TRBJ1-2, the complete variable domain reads DTAVSQTPKYLVTQMGNDKSIKCEQNLGHDTMYWYKQDSKKFLKIMFSYNNKELIINETVPNRFSPKSPDKAHLNLHINSLELGDSAVYFCASSHRNYGYTFGSGTRLTVV.